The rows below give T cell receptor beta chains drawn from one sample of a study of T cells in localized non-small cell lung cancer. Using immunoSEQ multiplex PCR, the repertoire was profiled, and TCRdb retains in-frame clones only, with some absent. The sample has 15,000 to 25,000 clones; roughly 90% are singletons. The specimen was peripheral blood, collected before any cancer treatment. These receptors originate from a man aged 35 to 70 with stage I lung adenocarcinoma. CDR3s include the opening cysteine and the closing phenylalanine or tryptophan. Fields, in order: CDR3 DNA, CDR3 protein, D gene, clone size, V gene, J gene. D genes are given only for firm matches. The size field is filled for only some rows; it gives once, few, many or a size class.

TGTGCCTGGAGTGTAGGAGGGCCTGGCTACACCTTC	CAWSVGGPGYTF	NA	NA	TRBV30	TRBJ1-2
TGTGCCAGCAACATGAAGCAGTCCTACGAGCAGTACTTC	CASNMKQSYEQYF	NA	NA	TRBV27	TRBJ2-7
TGTGCCAGCACCCCCGCGGGGCTTTATGGCTACACCTTC	CASTPAGLYGYTF	NA	few	TRBV2	TRBJ1-2
TGTGCCAGCAGGGACAGGGGTTTGACTGAAGCTTTCTTT	CASRDRGLTEAFF	TRBD1	NA	TRBV6-1	TRBJ1-1
TGTGCCAGCAGCTCGAAAGGGACAGGGACCTATGGCTACACCTTC	CASSSKGTGTYGYTF	TRBD1	NA	TRBV7-8	TRBJ1-2
TGTGCCTGGAGTGTACAGCAGTTCTATGGCTACACCTTC	CAWSVQQFYGYTF	NA	NA	TRBV30	TRBJ1-2
TGTGCCAGCAGCCGAGGAGGGGTTGAGGGCATTCAGTACTTC	CASSRGGVEGIQYF	NA	NA	TRBV7-3	TRBJ2-4
TGCGCCAGCAGCCAGAACAATTACATTCAGTACTTC	CASSQNNYIQYF	NA	NA	TRBV5-1	TRBJ2-4
TGCGCCAGCAGCTCACGGTTACAGCTAGACAATGAGCAGTTCTTC	CASSSRLQLDNEQFF	NA	NA	TRBV5-1	TRBJ2-1
TGCGCCAGCAGTCCGACTAGCGGCACAGATACGCAGTATTTT	CASSPTSGTDTQYF	TRBD2	few	TRBV5-1	TRBJ2-3
TGTGCCAGCAGCTTAACGGGGGCAGGGGCGGGTGAGCAGTTCTTC	CASSLTGAGAGEQFF	NA	NA	TRBV13	TRBJ2-1
TGCAGCGTTATCCGGGACAGCTCCTACGAGCAGTACTTC	CSVIRDSSYEQYF	TRBD1	NA	TRBV29-1	TRBJ2-7
TGTGCCAGCAGTGAGGAACGACAGGGGGCCAAAAACATTCAGTACTTC	CASSEERQGAKNIQYF	TRBD1	NA	TRBV6-1	TRBJ2-4
TGTGCCAGTAGCCCCCATGGGAGTACCAACGAGCAGTACTTC	CASSPHGSTNEQYF	NA	once	TRBV19	TRBJ2-7
TGTGCCAGCAGAGGGACTTTCCCTCAAGAGACCCAGTACTTC	CASRGTFPQETQYF	NA	NA	TRBV25-1	TRBJ2-5
TGTGCCAGCAGTGAATTCAGGGGAACCGGGGCCAACGTCCTGACTTTC	CASSEFRGTGANVLTF	NA	NA	TRBV25-1	TRBJ2-6
TGTGCCAGCAGCGCCGGGACAGGGGCTTTGAGTGAGCAGTTCTTC	CASSAGTGALSEQFF	TRBD1	NA	TRBV6-1	TRBJ2-1
TGTGCCAGCAGCTTTCTGACAGGGACCGGGGAGCTGTTTTTT	CASSFLTGTGELFF	TRBD1	NA	TRBV11-2	TRBJ2-2
TGCGCCAGCAGCCAAGATAGCCCGGAGGGGAGCACAGATACGCAGTATTTT	CASSQDSPEGSTDTQYF	NA	NA	TRBV4-1	TRBJ2-3
TGTGCCAGCAGAACCGAAGGTCAGCCCCAGCATTTT	CASRTEGQPQHF	NA	NA	TRBV6-1	TRBJ1-5
TGTGCCAGCAGTCCCATGAGGGGCGTAAGGGGCAATCAGCCCCAGCATTTT	CASSPMRGVRGNQPQHF	NA	NA	TRBV27	TRBJ1-5
TGTGCCAGCAGTGATGTTTCTAGCGGGAAAGCCGGGGAGCTGTTTTTT	CASSDVSSGKAGELFF	TRBD2	NA	TRBV27	TRBJ2-2
TGTGCCAGTAGTCCCCCCGGTTTAGGGTTGAACACTGAAGCTTTCTTT	CASSPPGLGLNTEAFF	NA	NA	TRBV19	TRBJ1-1
TGTGCCAGCAGCTTGGATGCCTCTGGGGCCGGCTACACCTTC	CASSLDASGAGYTF	NA	NA	TRBV5-4	TRBJ1-2
TGTGCCAGCAGCGAGGGGACGGGGAGCTACGAGCAGTACTTC	CASSEGTGSYEQYF	NA	once	TRBV28	TRBJ2-7
TGTGCCAGCAGTTCAGGGGGCGAGCAGTACTTC	CASSSGGEQYF	TRBD1	NA	TRBV6-5	TRBJ2-7
TGCGCCAGCAGCCAAGATTTGCCAGGGTGGGAGACCCAGTACTTC	CASSQDLPGWETQYF	NA	NA	TRBV4-1	TRBJ2-5
TGTGCCAGCAGCCTAGTAGAAAACGAGCAGTACTTC	CASSLVENEQYF	NA	NA	TRBV2	TRBJ2-7
TGTGCCACCAGCAGGGAGGGGAGCGAGACCCAGTACTTC	CATSREGSETQYF	TRBD2	NA	TRBV18	TRBJ2-5
TGTGCCAGCAGCTTAGATCCTGGGACTGGCACAGATACGCAGTATTTT	CASSLDPGTGTDTQYF	NA	NA	TRBV11-2	TRBJ2-3
TGTGCCAGCAGCATAGGAGCGCCGTTTAGGTACAATGAGCAGTTCTTC	CASSIGAPFRYNEQFF	NA	NA	TRBV7-8	TRBJ2-1
TGTGCCAGCAGCTTACAACCCCAGGGGCACTCTGGAAACACCATATATTTT	CASSLQPQGHSGNTIYF	NA	NA	TRBV7-2	TRBJ1-3
TGTGCCAGCAGCCCTTCCTTATACAATGAGCAGTTCTTC	CASSPSLYNEQFF	NA	NA	TRBV11-2	TRBJ2-1